Listed here are 30 T cell receptor beta chains from one sample, sequenced in a study of blood T cell repertoires in COVID-19. The assay was immunoSEQ multiplex PCR, and TCRdb's table has in-frame clones only and misses some. The profile shows over 110,000 clones, 84% of them singletons. The material sequenced was peripheral blood. All receptors come from a man aged 55-75 years with active or convalescent COVID-19.

The V gene is TRBV6-5, the J gene TRBJ1-1; TRBD1 is a possible D gene (5 bases). The CDR3 contains 15 residues. CDR1 is MNHEY and CDR2 is SVGAGI in the germline V gene. The V and J ends lost 7 bases and 0 bases respectively, with 15 bases between them. The CDR3 reads CASTGRGGVNTEAFF. The CDR3 DNA sequence: TGTGCCAGCACCGGTCGTGGGGGGGTGAACACTGAAGCTTTCTTT.

This chain uses TRBV19 with TRBJ1-4; unclear D gene. This CDR3 is built from 16 residues. The V end lost 6 bases, the J end lost 0 bases, and 14 bases lay between the germline ends. The germline V gene encodes CDR1 LNHDA and CDR2 SQIVND (reference sequence). The CDR3 is CASRPAGGTTNEKLFF. The CDR3 region has the DNA TGTGCCAGTAGGCCGGCTGGAGGGACAACTAATGAAAAACTGTTTTTT. Looking up the rest from reference TRBV19 and TRBJ1-4 gives the full variable domain: DGGITQSPKYLFRKEGQNVTLSCEQNLNHDAMYWYRQDPGQGLRLIYYSQIVNDFQKGDIAEGYSVSREKKESFPLTVTSAQKNPTAFYLCASRPAGGTTNEKLFFGSGTQLSVL.

The chain recombines TRBV3-1 (or the pseudogene TRBV3-2) with TRBJ1-1, with TRBD1 identical over 8 bases. This CDR3 is 13 amino acids long. CDR1 and CDR2 (germline): LGHDT, YNNKEL (reference sequence). The V and J ends lost 6 bases and 4 bases, in that order; junction bases with no gene match: 4. CDR3 in amino acids: CASRLQGATEAFF. DNA for the CDR3: TGTGCCAGCAGACTTCAGGGGGCCACTGAAGCTTTCTTT.

V and J are TRBV19 and TRBJ2-5, with 9 bases matching TRBD2. V lost 2 bases to trimming and J lost 0 bases; unmatched junction nucleotides: 13. The CDR3 totals 19 residues. Germline V gene lookup returns CDR1 LNHDA and CDR2 SQIVND (reference sequence). CDR3 protein: CASSISPYRTSGYQETQYF. In DNA, the CDR3 is TGTGCCAGTAGTATATCACCCTATCGAACTAGCGGGTACCAAGAGACCCAGTACTTC.

V and J are TRBV5-1 and TRBJ1-1; TRBD1 is a possible D gene (6 bases). CDR3 size: 15 residues. Trimming stripped 4 bases from V and 1 base from J, with 14 bases between. Germline lookup yields CDR1 SGHRS and CDR2 YFSETQ. This chain's CDR3 is CASSREGGRNTEAFF. The CDR3 DNA reads as TGCGCCAGCAGCCGGGAGGGGGGCCGGAACACTGAAGCTTTCTTT.

The V gene is TRBV30, the J gene TRBJ1-4; 9 bases map to TRBD1. Trimming took 6 bases from V and 0 from J; bases not matched to a gene: 5. Germline values: CDR1 GTSNPN, CDR2 SVGIG (reference sequence). CDR3 length: 15 amino acids. The CDR3 sequence is CACRDRAATNEKLFF. CDR3 DNA: TGTGCCTGCAGGGACAGGGCTGCAACTAATGAAAAACTGTTTTTT.

This clone was recorded only once. The chain links TRBV18 to TRBJ2-7, with TRBD2 identical over 13 bases. Germline values: CDR1 KGHSH, CDR2 LQKENI. The junction had 12 bases not matched to a gene; V was cut back by 3 bases and J by 7 bases. This CDR3 is built from 17 residues. CDR3 coding DNA: TGTGCCAGCTCACCGGAAAGGACTAGCGGGAGCCGTTATGAGCAGTACGTC. It translates to CASSPERTSGSRYEQYV.

The chain couples TRBV5-8 to TRBJ1-2; 9 bases match TRBD1. Germline values: CDR1 SGHTS, CDR2 YDEGEE. V was clipped by 1 base and J by 7 bases; unmatched bases: 2. CDR3 size: 13 residues. This CDR3 reads CASSLTGGRGYTF. The CDR3 bases are TGTGCCAGCAGCTTGACAGGGGGCCGTGGCTACACCTTC.

The rearrangement uses TRBV24-1 and TRBJ2-2, with D hard to call. Germline V lookup: CDR1 KGHDR, CDR2 SFDVKD. The V end lost 4 bases, the J end lost 4 bases, and 3 bases lay between the germline ends. The CDR3 is 12 amino acids. CDR3 protein: CATSELTGELFF. The CDR3 nucleotides read TGTGCCACCAGTGAACTCACCGGGGAGCTGTTTTTT.

The V and J genes are TRBV4-3 and TRBJ2-1; perhaps TRBD2 as D (5 bases). The CDR3 runs to 17 residues. CDR1 is LGHNA and CDR2 is YSLEER in the germline V gene. V lost 3 bases, J lost 3 bases, and 18 bases lay in between. The CDR3: CASSHQLNRGIYNEQFF. The CDR3 region has the DNA TGCGCCAGCAGCCACCAACTTAACCGGGGAATCTACAATGAGCAGTTCTTC.

CDR3 in amino acids: CASSYRTGTGELFF. The CDR3, as DNA: TGTGCCAGCAGTTACAGGACGGGTACCGGGGAGCTGTTTTTT. This sequence joins TRBV2 and TRBJ2-2; the D gene is possibly TRBD1 (5 bases). Germline CDR1 reads SNHLY; CDR2 reads FYNNEI. V was trimmed by 5 bases and J by 5 bases, leaving 12 bases between them. The CDR3 consists of 14 residues.

This clone was recorded only once. The chain employs TRBV3-1 (or the pseudogene TRBV3-2) and TRBJ2-1; a weak D match, TRBD1 (6 bases). The CDR3 is 17 amino acids. Germline CDR1 LGHDT, CDR2 YNNKEL (reference sequence). V lost 0 bases, J lost 4 bases, and 16 bases lay in between. Here the CDR3 reads CASSQEGGGPFYNEQFF. The CDR3 DNA is TGTGCCAGCAGCCAAGAAGGTGGGGGCCCATTTTACAATGAGCAGTTCTTC.

J is TRBJ2-7 and V is TRBV2; 7 bases map to TRBD1. This CDR3 region has 15 residues. The ends lost 3 bases at V and 1 base at J; junction bases unmatched: 6. Germline values: CDR1 SNHLY, CDR2 FYNNEI. The CDR3 DNA reads as TGTGCCAGCAGTGATTTCCGACAGGGATCCTACGAGCAGTACTTC. Its translation is CASSDFRQGSYEQYF.

The chain recombines TRBV7-8 with TRBJ1-2; weak D call: TRBD1 (5 bases). The CDR3 runs to 16 residues. Germline CDR1 and CDR2: SGHVS and FQNEAQ. Trimming left V 4 bases short and J 1 base short, with 16 bases between. The CDR3 loop is CASSSGGGVINYGYTF. In nucleotides, the CDR3 is TGTGCCAGCAGCTCGGGGGGTGGGGTTATTAACTATGGCTACACCTTC.

The chain carries TRBV5-8 and TRBJ1-1, with D unresolved. V gave up 0 bases and J gave up 1 base, with 7 bases separating them. The CDR3 runs 14 residues. Germline V gene data show CDR1 as SGHTS and CDR2 as YDEGEE. CDR3 sequence: CASSLDAGNTEAFF. The CDR3 region has the DNA TGTGCCAGCAGCTTGGACGCGGGGAACACTGAAGCTTTCTTT.

V is TRBV4-3 and J is TRBJ2-3; D possibly corresponds to TRBD2 (5 bases). This CDR3 is built from 15 residues. V shed 4 bases and J shed 0 bases, with 11 bases lying between them. Germline V lookup: CDR1 LGHNA, CDR2 YSLEER. The CDR3 loop is CASSPAAVSTDTQYF. For the CDR3, the DNA is TGCGCCAGCAGCCCAGCAGCGGTTAGCACAGATACGCAGTATTTT.

The chain combines TRBV18 with TRBJ1-2; D is possibly TRBD1 (5 bases). Germline loops: CDR1 KGHSH, CDR2 LQKENI. The CDR3 length is 15 residues. V was pared by 3 bases and J by 6 bases, with 17 bases between. CDR3 bases: TGTGCCAGCTCACCCCTCGCCGGGGAGGGACATGGCTACACCTTC. This codes for CASSPLAGEGHGYTF.

The chain uses TRBV29-1 and TRBJ1-2; D remains ambiguous. The germline V and J ends were trimmed by 7 bases and 5 bases, with 11 bases remaining between them. This CDR3 comprises 11 residues. Germline V lookup: CDR1 SQVTM, CDR2 ANQGSEA. The CDR3 sequence: CSGNGIYGYTF. As DNA, the CDR3 is TGCAGCGGGAACGGGATTTATGGCTACACCTTC.

The J gene is TRBJ1-4, the V gene TRBV15, with TRBD1 matching 7 bases. V lost 2 bases and J lost 8; bases outside the gene matches: 8. Germline V gives CDR1 LNHNV, CDR2 YYDKDF (reference sequence). The CDR3 is made up of 15 amino acids. The CDR3 sequence is CATSRRTGQWEKLFF. Here the CDR3 DNA reads TGTGCCACCAGCAGACGAACGGGACAGTGGGAAAAACTGTTTTTT. Looking up the rest from reference TRBV15 and TRBJ1-4 gives the full variable domain: DAMVIQNPRYQVTQFGKPVTLSCSQTLNHNVMYWYQQKSSQAPKLLFHYYDKDFNNEADTPDNFQSRRPNTSFCFLDIRSPGLGDTAMYLCATSRRTGQWEKLFFGSGTQLSVL.

This clone appeared once. The CDR3 DNA sequence: TGTGCCAGCTCGACAACACCCTACGAGCAGTACTTC. Residues: CASSTTPYEQYF. This sequence joins TRBV6-1 and TRBJ2-7, with no clear D. This CDR3 is 12 amino acids long. V was pared by 8 bases and J by 2 bases, with 10 bases between. CDR1 and CDR2 (germline): MNHNS, SASEGT.

The chain combines TRBV29-1 with TRBJ2-7; D may be TRBD1 (5 bases). This CDR3 comprises 12 residues. V was clipped by 5 bases and J by 5 bases, with 13 bases between them. Germline V CDR1 and CDR2: SQVTM, ANQGSEA. The CDR3 loop is CSVFRERDEQYF. The CDR3 bases are TGCAGCGTTTTCAGGGAACGGGACGAGCAGTACTTC.

V usage is TRBV5-1 and J usage is TRBJ1-4; 10 nucleotides agree with TRBD1. Per germline, CDR1 SGHRS and CDR2 YFSETQ. Trimming at V came to 5 bases and at J to 6 bases, leaving 10 bases not matched to a gene. The CDR3 extends over 16 amino acids. CDR3 DNA: TGCGCCAGCAGTTTGTCCCTCGGGACAGGGGATGAAAAACTGTTTTTT. Translated: CASSLSLGTGDEKLFF.

This clone has only one observation. The gene calls are TRBV19 and TRBJ2-5; TRBD2 matches at 7 bases. Trimming cost V 6 bases and J 0 bases; bases outside gene matches: 7. This CDR3 spans 15 amino acids. Germline CDR1 and CDR2: LNHDA and SQIVND (reference sequence). The CDR3 DNA sequence: TGTGCCAGTAGCAATGGACTAGGACACCAAGAGACCCAGTACTTC. Residues: CASSNGLGHQETQYF.

The chain links TRBV4-3 to TRBJ2-7; 10 bases map to TRBD2. Germline V gives CDR1 LGHNA, CDR2 YSLEER. This CDR3 is built from 18 residues. Trimming took 4 bases from V and 0 from J; bases not matched to a gene: 12. The CDR3 sequence: CASSPGIGLAESSYEQYF. The CDR3 bases are TGCGCCAGCAGCCCCGGTATTGGACTAGCGGAGAGCTCCTACGAGCAGTACTTC.

This clone was counted a few times. The chain has TRBV7-7 and TRBJ2-2; TRBD2 agrees at 7 bases. CDR1 and CDR2 from the germline V gene are SSHAT and FNYEAQ (reference sequence). The CDR3 is 14 residues long. The V and J ends lost 8 bases and 4 bases, in that order; junction bases with no gene match: 7. For the CDR3, the DNA is TGTGCCAGCTCCCCGACGGGGGGCACCGGGGAGCTGTTTTTT. Its protein product is CASSPTGGTGELFF.

The V gene is TRBV11-2, the J gene TRBJ1-1, with a possible D match to TRBD1 (6 bases). The germline gives CDR1 SGHAT, CDR2 FQNNGV. Trimming cost V 5 bases and J 0 bases, with 10 bases left between them. There are 14 residues in the CDR3. The CDR3 region is CASSRGGMNTEAFF. CDR3 sequence (DNA): TGTGCCAGCAGCCGGGGGGGCATGAACACTGAAGCTTTCTTT.

The chain recombines TRBV5-1 with TRBJ1-4; perhaps TRBD1 as D (5 bases). From germline, CDR1 is SGHRS and CDR2 YFSETQ. This CDR3 comprises 16 residues. V lost 1 base and J 7 bases, leaving 17 bases between the germline ends. This CDR3 is CASSLLGGSPSEKLFF. CDR3 DNA sequence: TGCGCCAGCAGCTTGTTGGGGGGATCGCCTAGTGAAAAACTGTTTTTT.

The J gene is TRBJ2-7, the V gene TRBV11-2; weak D call: TRBD2 (6 bases). CDR3 length: 15 residues. Germline V lookup: CDR1 SGHAT, CDR2 FQNNGV. V lost 7 bases and J 4 bases, leaving 20 bases between the germline ends. CDR3 nucleotide sequence: TGTGCCAGCACCTCTCCTCTTGGGGGGTCATACGAGCAGTACTTC. Its protein product is CASTSPLGGSYEQYF.

This chain links TRBV2 with TRBJ1-1; no clear D. The germline V gene encodes CDR1 SNHLY and CDR2 FYNNEI. V lost 8 bases, J lost 1 base, and 11 bases lay in between. The CDR3 runs 13 residues. CDR3 sequence (DNA): TGTGCCAGCGGTACAGTACCGAACACTGAAGCTTTCTTT. Its translation is CASGTVPNTEAFF.

The chain joins TRBV2 to TRBJ1-1; D uncertain. From germline, CDR1 is SNHLY and CDR2 FYNNEI. V lost 6 bases and J lost 1, with 9 bases in between. The CDR3 runs 13 residues. CDR3 loop: CASRAGWNTEAFF. CDR3 DNA sequence: TGTGCCAGCAGAGCCGGTTGGAACACTGAAGCTTTCTTT. Full variable domain (outside the CDR3, taken from reference TRBV2 and TRBJ1-1): EPEVTQTPSHQVTQMGQEVILRCVPISNHLYFYWYRQILGQKVEFLVSFYNNEISEKSEIFDDQFSVERPDGSNFTLKIRSTKLEDSAMYFCASRAGWNTEAFFGQGTRLTVV.